Here is one TCR beta chain with its context. Antigen unknown. The sample originates from a study of brain metastases from non-small cell lung cancer. Study observations and caveats: Brain metastases shared most TCR repertoire with primaries, with sparse T cells. Compared with their matched primary tumors, 60% to 80% of brain metastases showed expanded T-cell clones. T-cell infiltration was lower in brain metastases than primaries (P < 0.001).

Data came from immunoSEQ multiplex PCR; TCRdb stores just in-frame clones and leaves some out. The table has roughly 2,200 clones, around 85% seen once. The CDR3 consists of 16 residues. The sequence was obtained from a donor aged 40 or over with non-small cell lung cancer. Sequencing was performed on primary lung tumor tissue. V usage is TRBV21-1 and J usage is TRBJ1-5. TRBV21-1 represents a pseudogene. This CDR3 is CASSKRPRTGNQPQHF. The CDR3 DNA is TGTGCCAGCAGCAAAAGACCTCGGACGGGCAATCAGCCCCAGCATTTT.